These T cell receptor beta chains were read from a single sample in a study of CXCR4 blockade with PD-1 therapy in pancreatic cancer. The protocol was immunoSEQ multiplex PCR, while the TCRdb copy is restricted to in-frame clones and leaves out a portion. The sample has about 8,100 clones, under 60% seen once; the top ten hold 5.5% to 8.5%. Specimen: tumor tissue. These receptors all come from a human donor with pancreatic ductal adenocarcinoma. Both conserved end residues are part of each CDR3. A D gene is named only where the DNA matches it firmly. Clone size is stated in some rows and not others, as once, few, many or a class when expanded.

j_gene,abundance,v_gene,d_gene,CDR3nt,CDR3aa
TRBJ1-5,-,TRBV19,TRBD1,TGTGCCAGTGGGACAGTCAGCAATCAGCCCCAGCATTTT,CASGTVSNQPQHF
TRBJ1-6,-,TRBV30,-,TGTGCCTGGAGTGTATCCAGTTCCTATAATTCACCCCTCCACTTT,CAWSVSSSYNSPLHF
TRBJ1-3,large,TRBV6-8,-,TGTGCCAGCAGTTACTCGGGTCTACAGGGCTCAGGAAACACCATATATTTT,CASSYSGLQGSGNTIYF
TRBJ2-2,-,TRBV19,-,TGTGCCAGTAGTATAGTACATACGAACACCGGGGAGCTGTTTTTT,CASSIVHTNTGELFF
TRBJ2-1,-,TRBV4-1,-,TGCGCCAGCAGCCCTACGGGCATGGATGAGCAGTTCTTC,CASSPTGMDEQFF
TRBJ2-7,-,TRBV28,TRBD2,TGTGCCAGCAGTTTGGGAGGGCTAGCGGGCACCTACGAGCAGTACTTC,CASSLGGLAGTYEQYF
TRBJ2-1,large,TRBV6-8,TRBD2,TGTGCCACCCTAGGGCTAGCGGGAGACAATGAGCAGTTCTTC,CATLGLAGDNEQFF
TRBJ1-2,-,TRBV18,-,TGTGCCAGCTCACCGGACAATAACTATGGCTACACCTTC,CASSPDNNYGYTF
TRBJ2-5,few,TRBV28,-,TGTGCCAGCAGGAGAACCGGGATAAGAGAGACCCAGTACTTC,CASRRTGIRETQYF
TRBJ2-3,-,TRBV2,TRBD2,TGTGCCAGCAGCGGACTAGGTACAGATACGCAGTATTTT,CASSGLGTDTQYF
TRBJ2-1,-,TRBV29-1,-,TGCAGCGTTGTGGTCCCCTACAATGAGCAGTTCTTC,CSVVVPYNEQFF
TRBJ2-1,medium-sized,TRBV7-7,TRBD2,TGTGCCAGCAGCTTAGGTCCTAGCGGGGTAGAGCAGTTCTTC,CASSLGPSGVEQFF
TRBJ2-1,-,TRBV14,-,TGTGCCAGCAGCCGATCGGGGCGTGAGCAGTTCTTC,CASSRSGREQFF
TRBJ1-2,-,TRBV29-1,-,TGCAGCGCACAGGGAGGGGGCTATGGCTACACCTTC,CSAQGGGYGYTF
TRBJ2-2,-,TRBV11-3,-,TGTGCCAGCAGCCTGCGCCCCAAACCAGGACAGCCCACCGGGGAGCTGTTTTTT,CASSLRPKPGQPTGELFF
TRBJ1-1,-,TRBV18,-,TGTGCCAGCTCACCCGAGGGGGACGCTGAAGCTTTCTTT,CASSPEGDAEAFF
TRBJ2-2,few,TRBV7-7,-,TGTGCCAGCAGCTTAGTATCCCGGACAAGAAACACCGGGGAGCTGTTTTTT,CASSLVSRTRNTGELFF
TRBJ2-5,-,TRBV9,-,TGTGCCAGCAGCCTCAGCTGGGCCAGTGGGGAGACCCAGTACTTC,CASSLSWASGETQYF
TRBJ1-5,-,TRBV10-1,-,TGCGCCACCCCAGGGGAGACCCATCAGCCCCAGCATTTT,CATPGETHQPQHF
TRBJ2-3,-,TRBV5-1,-,TGCGCCAGCAGCTTGAACCCTAACACAGATACGCAGTATTTT,CASSLNPNTDTQYF
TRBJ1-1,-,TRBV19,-,TGTGCCAGTAGCCCCGGAACGACAGAGAACACTGAAGCTTTCTTT,CASSPGTTENTEAFF
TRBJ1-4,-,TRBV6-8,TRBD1,TGTGCCAGCAGTTACATTGGCGGGACAGCTAATGAAAAACTGTTTTTT,CASSYIGGTANEKLFF
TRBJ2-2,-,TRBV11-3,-,TGTGCCAGCAGCCCCGGATTACCCGAGGGCGGGGAGCTGTTTTTT,CASSPGLPEGGELFF
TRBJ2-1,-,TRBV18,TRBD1,TGTGCCAGCTCACCACCGGGACAGGGTCGGGATGAGCAGTTCTTC,CASSPPGQGRDEQFF
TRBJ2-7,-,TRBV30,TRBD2,TGTGCCTGGACCAAGGGACTAGCGGGGGGCTGGGAGCAGTACTTC,CAWTKGLAGGWEQYF
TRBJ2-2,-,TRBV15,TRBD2,TGTGCCACCAGCAGCCGGGGACTAGCGGGGACGAACACCGGGGAGCTGTTTTTT,CATSSRGLAGTNTGELFF
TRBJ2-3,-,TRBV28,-,TGTGCCAGCAGTTTATGGGGCCCGGATACAGATACGCAGTATTTT,CASSLWGPDTDTQYF
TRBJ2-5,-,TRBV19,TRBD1,TGTGCCAGTAAGGACAGGGGTGGGGCGGGAGCCCAAGAGACCCAGTACTTC,CASKDRGGAGAQETQYF